These 19 T cell receptor beta chains were sequenced from one sample in a study of neurological immune-mediated disorders (dated 2019 in TCRdb). The library was built by means of 5' RACE. The instrument given in TCRdb is Illumina HiSeq 2500. The raw public reads went through TCRdb reprocessing: fastp at Q25, MiXCR clone calling, in-frame beta chains kept. Every CDR3 protein is listed once, alongside the most common genes and DNA of its rows. This sample has around 62,000 distinct CDR3 sequences in its table, and about 4% of those were observed once. The ten largest clones take up about 2.4% of the sample. The sequenced sample consisted of PBMCs. Source of these receptors: a man aged 45-65 years with multiple sclerosis.

This clonotype was seen many times. The rearrangement uses TRBV6-5 and TRBJ2-3; 13 nucleotides agree with TRBD2. With V trimmed by 5 bases and J by 0 bases, 11 bases remained unmatched. This CDR3 has 19 amino acids. Germline CDR1 is MNHEY and CDR2 is SVGAGI. In DNA form, the CDR3 reads TGTGCCAGCAGTCCCCGACTAGCGGGGGGTTTAAAAAGCACAGATACGCAGTATTTT. Residues: CASSPRLAGGLKSTDTQYF.

The table lists this clonotype with a few counts. This clone may be a read error of a much larger clone one base away. The gene calls are TRBV4-2 and TRBJ1-5; D is ambiguous. In germline, CDR1 is LGHNA, CDR2 YNFKEQ. The CDR3 has 15 residues. The CDR3 DNA reads as TGTGCCAACAGCCAAGGGATAACCCCGGATCAGCCCCAGCATTTT. This encodes CANSQGITPDQPQHF.

This clonotype occurred a few times. A much more abundant neighbour one base away suggests this may be a read error. V gene TRBV5-1 combines with J gene TRBJ2-2; D uncertain. The CDR3 is 11 residues long. The V gene's germline CDR1 is SGHRS and CDR2 YFSETQ. The CDR3 loop is CASRLEGELFF. The CDR3 region has the DNA TGCGCCAGCAGATTGGAGGGGGAGCTGTTTTTT.

This clonotype has more than one count but fewer than ten. The rearrangement joins TRBV5-1 to TRBJ2-7, with TRBD1 matching over 10 bases. The CDR3 runs to 13 residues. Germline CDR1 reads SGHRS; CDR2 reads YFSETQ. Losses at the gene ends were 4 bases for V and 4 bases for J; bases not matched to a gene: 2. The chain's CDR3 is CASSRDRGYEQYF. The CDR3 nucleotides are TGCGCCAGCAGCCGGGACAGGGGTTACGAGCAGTACTTC. Complete variable domain (other parts from reference TRBV5-1 and TRBJ2-7): KAGVTQTPRYLIKTRGQQVTLSCSPISGHRSVSWYQQTPGQGLQFLFEYFSETQRNKGNFPGRFSGRQFSNSRSEMNVSTLELGDSALYLCASSRDRGYEQYFGPGTRLTVT.

The sample holds many counts of this clonotype. The chain combines TRBV5-1 with TRBJ2-4; 8 positions match TRBD2. The germline CDR1 and CDR2 sequences are SGHRS and YFSETQ. J gave up 7 bases and V 0 bases, and 3 bases lay outside the gene matches. This CDR3 is built from 14 residues. The DNA for the CDR3 is TGCGCCAGCAGCTTGGCGGGGGGGCCGAACATTCAGTACTTC. Translating gives CASSLAGGPNIQYF.

As to this clonotype: The junction and the germline gene differ at one end; a read error may be behind it. The CDR3: CASSQDVTGTSETQYF. The CDR3 nucleotides read TGTGCCAGCAGCCAAGATGTTACAGGGACCTCAGAGACACAGTACTTC. The V and J genes are TRBV14 and TRBJ2-5; a possible D gene is TRBD1 (6 bases). From germline, CDR1 is SGHDN and CDR2 FVKESK. The CDR3 spans 16 residues.

V is TRBV7-9 and J is TRBJ1-2; TRBD1 aligns across 8 bases. V dropped 2 bases and J dropped 8; count of bases not matched to a gene: 7. From germline, CDR1 is SEHNR and CDR2 FQNEAQ (reference sequence). The CDR3 has 14 amino acids. CDR3 nucleotide sequence: TGTGCCAGCAGCTTAATGCTCAGGGGGCACGGCTACACCTTC. Its protein product is CASSLMLRGHGYTF.

This clonotype was picked up many times. The V gene is TRBV7-6, the J gene TRBJ2-7; 9 nucleotides agree with TRBD1. Germline V lookup: CDR1 SGHVS, CDR2 FNYEAQ. The V segment lost 6 bases and the J segment 6 bases; nucleotides outside the gene matches: 6. This CDR3 has 13 amino acids. CDR3 amino acids: CASSTGGPVEQYF. The CDR3 DNA is TGTGCCAGCAGTACAGGGGGCCCGGTCGAGCAGTACTTC.

This clonotype was seen at least ten times. The rearrangement joins TRBV29-1 to TRBJ2-1, with no clear D. The CDR3 length is 15 residues. Trimming took 0 bases from V and 0 from J, leaving 9 bases between them. The germline gives CDR1 SQVTM, CDR2 ANQGSEA. The CDR3 loop is CSVEDTRYSYNEQFF. The CDR3 DNA sequence: TGCAGCGTTGAAGATACCAGATACTCCTACAATGAGCAGTTCTTC.

This clonotype was observed a handful of times. This sequence joins TRBV11-2 and TRBJ2-5, with D perhaps being TRBD1 or TRBD2 (5 bases each). The J call may be wrong; the DNA end is better matched by TRBJ2-4. Germline values: CDR1 SGHAT, CDR2 FQNNGV. The CDR3 is made up of 11 amino acids. Here the CDR3 reads CASAGTNIQYF. The CDR3 nucleotides are TGTGCCAGCGCAGGGACGAACATTCAGTACTTC.

In its sample, this clonotype was seen many times. This sequence joins TRBV7-2 and TRBJ1-2, with D possibly being TRBD1 (5 bases). The CDR3 has 15 residues. Germline lookup yields CDR1 SGHTA and CDR2 FQGNSA. The V end was cut by 5 bases, the J end by 7 bases, with 20 bases between. CDR3 nucleotides: TGTGCCAGCAGCCTGCCTTCGGGCGGGGCCCGTGGCTACACCTTC. This gives the protein CASSLPSGGARGYTF.

Only a few counts were recorded for this clonotype. The J gene is TRBJ2-5, the V gene TRBV3-1; 8 nucleotides agree with TRBD2. V gave up 4 bases and J gave up 5 bases; unmatched junction bases: 12. The germline V gene encodes CDR1 LGHDT and CDR2 YNNKEL (reference sequence). The CDR3 length is 16 residues. CDR3: CASSLTGGRTGETQYF. CDR3 coding DNA: TGTGCCAGCAGCCTAACGGGGGGGCGAACCGGGGAGACCCAGTACTTC.

Many counts were recorded for this clonotype. The gene calls are TRBV7-2 and TRBJ2-5, with D possibly matching TRBD2 (7 bases). Trimming pared 5 bases from V and 5 bases from J, leaving 18 bases between. From germline, CDR1 is SGHTA and CDR2 FQGNSA. The CDR3 runs to 15 residues. The CDR3 region is CASSADWGGRETQYF. DNA of the CDR3: TGTGCCAGCAGCGCCGACTGGGGGGGCCGGGAGACCCAGTACTTC.

The sample holds a few counts of this clonotype. The chain uses TRBV6-5 and TRBJ1-1; D gene unclear. Germline V gene data show CDR1 as MNHEY and CDR2 as SVGAGI. Trimming removed 0 bases at V and 1 base at J, with 9 bases between. The CDR3 is 15 amino acids. The CDR3, as DNA: TGTGCCAGCAGTTACTCGATGTCGGGGAACACTGAAGCTTTCTTT. The encoded protein is CASSYSMSGNTEAFF.

This clonotype was seen ten or more times. The chain couples TRBV12-3 or TRBV12-4 to TRBJ1-1; TRBD1 matches at 11 bases. V lost 6 bases and J lost 10; bases outside the gene matches: 10. This CDR3 region has 14 residues. CDR3 DNA: TGTGCCAGCAGGCGGACAGGGGGCGGTCAAGGAGCTTTCTTT. It specifies CASRRTGGGQGAFF.

In its sample, this clonotype was seen many times. The V gene is TRBV25-1, the J gene TRBJ1-2; no clear D gene. This CDR3 has 13 amino acids. V lost 2 bases and J 8 bases, leaving 12 bases between the germline ends. Germline V lookup: CDR1 MGHDK, CDR2 SYGVNS. Written as DNA, the CDR3 is TGTGCCAGCAGTGAAGGACCCCACAAGGGCTACACCTTC. Its translation is CASSEGPHKGYTF.

This clonotype was counted many times. The chain has TRBV28 and TRBJ1-6; a weak D match, TRBD1 (5 bases). Germline assignment: CDR1 MDHEN and CDR2 SYDVKM. The CDR3 loop spans 16 amino acids. V lost 6 bases and J lost 10, with 22 bases in between. The CDR3 region is CASRGPGGDFGSPLHF. The DNA of the CDR3 is TGTGCCAGCAGAGGTCCAGGAGGGGATTTTGGATCACCCCTCCACTTT. Based on the CDR3 plus reference TRBV28 and TRBJ1-6, the full variable domain is DVKVTQSSRYLVKRTGEKVFLECVQDMDHENMFWYRQDPGLGLRLIYFSYDVKMKEKGDIPEGYSVSREKKERFSLILESASTNQTSMYLCASRGPGGDFGSPLHFGNGTRLTVT.

This clonotype was found many times. J is TRBJ1-6 and V is TRBV12-3 or TRBV12-4, with D hard to call. This CDR3 region has 12 residues. V lost 3 bases to trimming and J lost 10 bases, with 7 bases between them. CDR3 residues: CASSLTESPLHF. DNA for the CDR3: TGTGCCAGCAGTTTGACGGAATCACCCCTCCACTTT.

This clonotype was detected many times. This sequence joins TRBV10-3 and TRBJ2-2, with D possibly being TRBD1 (6 bases). V gave up 6 bases and J gave up 0 bases, with 11 bases separating them. The CDR3 is 15 amino acids. Germline CDR1 is ENHRY and CDR2 is SYGVKD. This CDR3 reads CAIRSGETNTGELFF. The CDR3 DNA reads TGTGCCATCAGGTCAGGGGAGACGAACACCGGGGAGCTGTTTTTT.